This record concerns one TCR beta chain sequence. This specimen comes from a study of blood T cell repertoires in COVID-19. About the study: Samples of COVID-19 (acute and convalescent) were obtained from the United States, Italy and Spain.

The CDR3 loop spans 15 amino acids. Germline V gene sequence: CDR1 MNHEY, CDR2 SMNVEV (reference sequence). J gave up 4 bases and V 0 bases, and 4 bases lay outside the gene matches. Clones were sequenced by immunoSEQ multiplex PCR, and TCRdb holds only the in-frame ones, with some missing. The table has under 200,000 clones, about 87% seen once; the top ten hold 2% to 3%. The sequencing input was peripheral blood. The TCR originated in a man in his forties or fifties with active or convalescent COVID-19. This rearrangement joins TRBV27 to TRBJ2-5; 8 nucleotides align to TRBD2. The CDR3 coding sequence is TGTGCCAGCAGTTTATCCGGGGGGGCGGGAGAGACCCAGTACTTC. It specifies CASSLSGGAGETQYF.